Sequencing of this T cell receptor (beta chain) was carried out in a study of early T cells in non-severe SARS-CoV-2 infection. Study details: Sequencing of unsorted whole blood was done on bulk RNA, leaving chains unpaired. Findings and caveats of the study: Sequences matched to VDJdb favored anti-spike CD8 responses, while private and CD4 specificities were missed.

About this clonotype itself: Its antigen remains unidentified.

Unique molecular identifier tags were affixed to discrete cDNA molecules. TCRdb re-called the 5' RACE reads with MiXCR, one entry per CDR3 protein. This sample has approximately 58,000 distinct CDR3 sequences; 6.2% occur once, and the top ten carry 3% to 4.5%. The TCR was taken from an adult who was a healthcare worker with PCR-confirmed SARS-CoV-2 infection or an uninfected control (not recorded which). The sequenced sample consisted of whole blood.

The CDR3 DNA sequence: TGTGCCAGCAGCGTAGGGGTCACAGGTTGGGGTCAGACCCAGTACTTC. Its translation is CASSVGVTGWGQTQYF. This rearrangement joins TRBV7-2 to TRBJ2-5, with TRBD1 as a possible D gene (5 bases). CDR3 length equals 16 residues. Germline V gene lookup returns CDR1 SGHTA and CDR2 FQGNSA. V lost 5 bases and J lost 6, with 22 bases in between.